Listed here are 26 T cell receptor beta chains from one sample, sequenced in a study of blood T cell repertoires in COVID-19. TCRdb's copy holds only in-frame clones and misses some; the assay was immunoSEQ multiplex PCR. Among 300,000 to 450,000 clones listed, around 87% were seen once. The source material was PBMCs or T cells enriched from blood (not recorded which). Receptor source: a man younger than 40 who had recovered from COVID-19.

The chain uses TRBV6-5 and TRBJ2-7; TRBD2 is a possible D gene (5 bases). CDR1 MNHEY and CDR2 SVGAGI come from the germline V gene. V was cut by 1 base and J by 0 bases, with 13 bases left in between. This CDR3 is built from 16 residues. The CDR3, as DNA: TGTGCCAGCAGTTACTTCGCGGGCTCATTCTCCTACGAGCAGTACTTC. Translation: CASSYFAGSFSYEQYF.

This clone was recorded once. The chain has TRBV4-1 and TRBJ2-5; 16 bases match TRBD2. The CDR3 covers 19 residues. V lost 0 bases to trimming and J lost 5 bases; unmatched junction nucleotides: 9. Germline lookup yields CDR1 MGHRA and CDR2 YSYEKL. CDR3 nucleotide sequence: TGCGCCAGCAGCCAAGATGGGACTAGCGGGGGGGCTAATCAGGAGACCCAGTACTTC. Its protein is CASSQDGTSGGANQETQYF.

CDR3 DNA sequence: TGTGCCAGCAGTATTATCCTTGGCAGGGGAGAAGAGACCCAGTACTTC. Protein sequence: CASSIILGRGEETQYF. This chain links TRBV25-1 with TRBJ2-5; the D gene is possibly TRBD1 (6 bases). The CDR3 runs to 16 residues. Trimming pared 5 bases from V and 3 bases from J, leaving 19 bases between. CDR1 and CDR2 from the germline V gene are MGHDK and SYGVNS.

This clone appeared many times. This chain joins TRBV6-5 and TRBJ1-5; TRBD1 agrees at 8 bases. V gave up 5 bases and J gave up 7 bases; unmatched junction bases: 7. The CDR3 has 14 amino acids. Germline V gene sequence: CDR1 MNHEY, CDR2 SVGAGI. The CDR3 nucleotides are TGTGCCAGCAGTCCACAGGGGGACGTGCAGCCCCAGCATTTT. Encoded protein: CASSPQGDVQPQHF.

The chain employs TRBV19 and TRBJ1-2, with 7 bases that match TRBD1. J gave up 6 bases and V 5 bases, and 9 bases lay outside the gene matches. The CDR3 is 14 amino acids. Germline V gives CDR1 LNHDA, CDR2 SQIVND (reference sequence). The CDR3 sequence: CASSFGGGMDGYTF. As DNA, the CDR3 is TGTGCCAGTAGTTTCGGAGGGGGCATGGATGGCTACACCTTC.

The chain recombines TRBV9 with TRBJ2-1; no clear D gene. Trimming removed 4 bases from V and 4 bases from J, with 15 bases in between. This CDR3 has 15 residues. The germline V gene has CDR1 SGDLS and CDR2 YYNGEE. CDR3 amino acids: CASSPRLAPYNEQFF. DNA for the CDR3: TGTGCCAGCAGCCCCCGGTTAGCCCCTTACAATGAGCAGTTCTTC.

The gene calls are TRBV2 and TRBJ1-3; TRBD1 aligns across 7 bases. Germline CDR1 reads SNHLY; CDR2 reads FYNNEI. The CDR3 covers 15 residues. With V trimmed by 8 bases and J by 2 bases, 9 bases remained unmatched. CDR3 sequence: CASRDSVLAGNTIYF. Written as DNA, the CDR3 is TGTGCCAGCCGGGACAGCGTACTTGCTGGAAACACCATATATTTT.

The chain has TRBV7-2 and TRBJ2-7; no reliable D call. The germline V gene encodes CDR1 SGHTA and CDR2 FQGNSA. V lost 8 bases to trimming and J lost 5 bases, with 13 bases between them. The length of the CDR3 is 12 residues. In DNA form, the CDR3 reads TGTGCCAGCTCCCCCCAGCGTGACGAGCAGTACTTC. Translated, it gives CASSPQRDEQYF.

V is TRBV12-5 and J is TRBJ2-7, with unresolved D. Trimming pared 3 bases from V and 2 bases from J, leaving 14 bases between. Germline CDR1 and CDR2: LGHNT and FRNRAP. The CDR3 is 15 amino acids. The CDR3, as DNA: TGTGCTAGTGGTTTAGAAACCGAGACTCCCTACGAGCAGTACTTC. It is translated as CASGLETETPYEQYF.

The CDR3 sequence: CASSSNLATTSNYGYTF. In DNA, the CDR3 is TGCGCCAGCAGCTCAAACCTCGCCACGACTTCTAACTATGGCTACACCTTC. V gene TRBV5-1 combines with J gene TRBJ1-2, with D hard to call. CDR1 SGHRS and CDR2 YFSETQ come from the germline V gene. Trimming removed 3 bases at V and 0 bases at J, with 18 bases between. The CDR3 length is 17 residues.

This rearrangement joins TRBV23-1 to TRBJ1-3; TRBD1 aligns across 11 bases. TRBV23-1 is known as an ORF, though its function is uncertain. With 7 bases clipped from V and 0 bases from J, the junction kept 11 bases outside the gene matches. This CDR3 is 18 amino acids long. The CDR3 here is CASIPGQGVISSGNTIYF. The CDR3 coding sequence is TGCGCCAGCATTCCGGGACAGGGGGTAATTAGCTCTGGAAACACCATATATTTT.

This CDR3 is CASRTGEAEQYF. For the CDR3, the DNA is TGTGCCAGCAGAACAGGGGAGGCCGAGCAGTACTTC. V and J are TRBV6-6 and TRBJ2-7, with D maybe TRBD1 (7 bases). Trimming stripped 6 bases from V and 6 bases from J, with 12 bases between. From germline, CDR1 is MNHNY and CDR2 SVGAGI (reference sequence). The CDR3 length is 12 residues.

The chain joins TRBV7-9 to TRBJ1-1, with D tentatively TRBD1 (5 bases). Germline CDR1 reads SEHNR; CDR2 reads FQNEAQ (reference sequence). The CDR3 spans 12 residues. V was cut by 5 bases and J by 11 bases, with 15 bases left in between. The chain's CDR3 is CASSVQQETAFF. In DNA, the CDR3 is TGTGCCAGCAGCGTTCAACAGGAGACGGCTTTCTTT.

This clone was seen just once. V gene TRBV4-2 combines with J gene TRBJ2-3, with 8 nucleotides matching TRBD2. The germline gives CDR1 LGHNA, CDR2 YNFKEQ. The CDR3 loop spans 15 amino acids. V was pared by 4 bases and J by 5 bases, with 8 bases of the junction left unmatched. The CDR3 DNA is TGTGCCAGCAGCCCGGGACTAGAGGCGATAGATACGCAGTATTTT. Translated: CASSPGLEAIDTQYF.

The chain employs TRBV6-2 or TRBV6-3 and TRBJ2-7; D is possibly TRBD2 (6 bases). Germline values: CDR1 MNHEY, CDR2 SVGEGT. Deletions cut 4 bases from V and 7 bases from J, with 26 bases between. The CDR3 totals 17 residues. The CDR3 nucleotides are TGTGCCAGCAGTTCCCGCCCAGGGCTAGCGCGGCATACTGAGCAGTACTTC. Its translation is CASSSRPGLARHTEQYF.

J is TRBJ2-5 and V is TRBV30; D remains unclear. Germline CDR1 GTSNPN, CDR2 SVGIG (reference sequence). Trimming took off 6 bases at V and 5 bases at J, with 10 bases between the two ends. The CDR3 runs 11 residues. The CDR3 loop reads CACGRWETQYF. CDR3 in DNA: TGTGCCTGTGGACGGTGGGAGACCCAGTACTTC.

This chain uses TRBV2 with TRBJ1-3; D possibly corresponds to TRBD1 (5 bases). Germline assignment: CDR1 SNHLY and CDR2 FYNNEI. Between the trimmed V and J ends, which lost 8 bases and 4 bases, there was a span of 15 bases. This CDR3 is 14 amino acids long. Written as DNA, the CDR3 is TGTGCCAGCGGTGGATGGGGGGTCGGAAACACCATATATTTT. Translation: CASGGWGVGNTIYF.

The rearrangement links TRBV5-5 to TRBJ2-5, with D perhaps matching TRBD2 (5 bases). CDR3 length: 15 amino acids. Germline values: CDR1 SGHKS, CDR2 YYEKEE (reference sequence). Trimming removed 1 base at V and 5 bases at J, with 15 bases between. CDR3 sequence (DNA): TGTGCCAGCAGCTTGTTGAATAAACAGCGGGAGACCCAGTACTTC. The encoded protein is CASSLLNKQRETQYF.

CDR3 in DNA: TGTGCCAGCAGTGGGGGACTAGCGGGCTACGAGCAGTACTTC. Translation gives CASSGGLAGYEQYF. The V gene is TRBV2, the J gene TRBJ2-7; TRBD2 agrees at 12 bases. CDR1 SNHLY and CDR2 FYNNEI come from the germline V gene. There are 14 residues in the CDR3. Germline trimming cut 4 bases from V and 3 bases from J; bases unmatched to any gene: 1. Complete variable domain (other parts from reference TRBV2 and TRBJ2-7): EPEVTQTPSHQVTQMGQEVILRCVPISNHLYFYWYRQILGQKVEFLVSFYNNEISEKSEIFDDQFSVERPDGSNFTLKIRSTKLEDSAMYFCASSGGLAGYEQYFGPGTRLTVT.

This chain connects TRBV19 to TRBJ1-3, with 7 bases lining up with TRBD1. The CDR3 length is 16 residues. Germline lookup yields CDR1 LNHDA and CDR2 SQIVND (reference sequence). The trim removed 3 bases at V and 0 bases at J, leaving 5 bases unmatched. This CDR3 reads CASSMGTVSSGNTIYF. CDR3 DNA: TGTGCCAGTAGTATGGGGACAGTGAGCTCTGGAAACACCATATATTTT.

This clone was observed a single time. The J gene is TRBJ1-2, the V gene TRBV7-2, with D hard to call. The germline V gene encodes CDR1 SGHTA and CDR2 FQGNSA. Trimming took off 4 bases at V and 5 bases at J, with 17 bases between the two ends. The CDR3 contains 15 residues. As DNA, the CDR3 is TGTGCCAGCAGCTCCCCCTATCCCACAGTTTATGGCTACACCTTC. It is translated as CASSSPYPTVYGYTF.

The chain has TRBV5-1 and TRBJ1-1; no clear D. V was shortened by 4 bases and J by 4 bases, with 26 bases between the two germline ends. This CDR3 comprises 18 residues. Germline V lookup: CDR1 SGHRS, CDR2 YFSETQ. The CDR3 DNA follows: TGCGCCAGCAGCAATACTCCGGCAGGTTTCTCTCCCGGCACTGAAGCTTTCTTT. It translates to CASSNTPAGFSPGTEAFF.

In the case of this clone: The same CDR3 arises from other DNA sequences in this sample as well. The chain joins TRBV6-4 to TRBJ1-1, with 8 bases fitting TRBD1. Germline trimming cut 6 bases from V and 0 bases from J; bases unmatched to any gene: 6. The CDR3 extends over 15 amino acids. CDR1 is MRHNA, CDR2 SNTAGT, per germline. The CDR3 nucleotides are TGTGCCAGCAGGCCAGGACAGGGCCTGAACACTGAAGCTTTCTTT. Its translation: CASRPGQGLNTEAFF.

The chain joins TRBV12-5 to TRBJ1-1; the D gene is possibly TRBD1 (5 bases). The V gene's germline CDR1 is LGHNT and CDR2 FRNRAP. V was trimmed by 5 bases and J by 4 bases, leaving 14 bases between them. The CDR3 contains 14 residues. The CDR3 region is CASGPRAGVTEAFF. CDR3 in DNA: TGTGCTAGTGGTCCAAGGGCGGGGGTCACTGAAGCTTTCTTT.

V usage is TRBV29-1 and J usage is TRBJ2-5; 8 bases line up with TRBD1. Germline loops: CDR1 SQVTM, CDR2 ANQGSEA. The CDR3 consists of 12 residues. V lost 7 bases to trimming and J lost 4 bases; unmatched junction nucleotides: 5. In DNA, the CDR3 is TGCAGCGCAGACAGGGGAGGAGAGACCCAGTACTTC. This gives the protein CSADRGGETQYF.

V and J are TRBV2 and TRBJ1-2; D possibly corresponds to TRBD1 (5 bases). CDR1 is SNHLY and CDR2 is FYNNEI in the germline V gene. V gave up 6 bases and J gave up 4 bases, with 18 bases separating them. The CDR3 has 15 amino acids. This chain's CDR3 is CASSQLEQDPYGYTF. CDR3 nucleotide sequence: TGTGCCAGCAGCCAACTGGAACAGGACCCCTATGGCTACACCTTC. The variable domain in full, completed from reference TRBV2 and TRBJ1-2, reads EPEVTQTPSHQVTQMGQEVILRCVPISNHLYFYWYRQILGQKVEFLVSFYNNEISEKSEIFDDQFSVERPDGSNFTLKIRSTKLEDSAMYFCASSQLEQDPYGYTFGSGTRLTVV.